This T cell receptor beta chain was documented in a study of neurological immune-mediated disorders. Study conclusions and caveats: The study phylogenetically grouped the repertoires of 18 of 34 multiple sclerosis patients into one related-CDR3 cluster, a possible signature. Across subjects, no CDR3 amino acid sequence appeared in expanded clones of more than one subject, a finding that suggested private repertoires in all groups.

Template-switch 5'RACE cDNA synthesis added a 10-nucleotide unique molecular identifier. Every sequencing run generated over 180 million TCR-beta sequences from 15-18 subjects. Each CDR3 protein gets one entry after TCRdb re-called the 5' RACE reads with MiXCR. The profile covers around 37,000 distinct CDR3 sequences, with about 3.3% appearing a single time and about 7.8% taken by the ten largest. This clonotype showed up just a few times. Its antigen remains unidentified. The time point was: longitudinal time-point 1 (baseline). This CDR3 region has 14 residues. V was clipped by 5 bases and J by 8 bases; unmatched bases: 4.

The chain links TRBV12-3 or TRBV12-4 to TRBJ1-4, with 11 bases aligning to TRBD1. Sequenced material: PBMCs. The sequence came from an older woman with multiple sclerosis. CDR3 DNA sequence: TGTGCCAGCAGTCCCGGACAGGGGGCGGAAAAACTGTTTTTT. Protein: CASSPGQGAEKLFF.